This TCR beta chain was recovered during a study of graft-versus-host responses after intestinal transplantation. Study summary: In this cohort, recipients had multivisceral, liver-intestinal, or isolated intestinal transplants. Findings and limits, study-wide: The presence of high graft-versus-host to host-versus-graft clonal ratios in allografts characterized patients with graft-donor T cell macrochimerism. Peak circulating GvH clone levels were associated with early post-transplant HvG declines.

The CDR3 sequence is 15 residues long. V shed 7 bases and J shed 0 bases, with 10 bases lying between them. Germline values: CDR1 LNHDA, CDR2 SQIVND (reference sequence). With regard to this clone: The antigen is unknown.

Clones were read by immunoSEQ multiplex PCR, and TCRdb kept only the in-frame ones, dropping some. The table lists some 120,000 clones, 90% to 95% of them singletons. The specimen was unstimulated CD4+ T cells sorted from spleen or lymph node cells, collected before intestinal transplant. The TCR sequence derives from a human donor who received an intestinal transplant. The gene calls are TRBV19 and TRBJ2-6, with a tentative D call TRBD1 (5 bases). The CDR3 DNA is TGTGCCAGTATTACAGGACACTCTGGGGCCAACGTCCTGACTTTC. This gives the protein CASITGHSGANVLTF.